This T cell receptor (beta chain) was identified in a study of T-cell memory formation after mild COVID-19. Study in general: Each donor largely had its own TCR clusters. Whole-study results and caveats: Clones shrinking from day 15 to 85 showed even CD4/CD8 mixes; later expanders tilted CD4+. The second-wave clones peaking on day 37 were not confirmed as SARS-CoV-2-specific.

In TCRdb, the 5' RACE reads were re-called with MiXCR into one record per CDR3 protein. The sample contains 200,000 to 300,000 distinct CDR3 sequences, over 9% of which appear only once. In regard to this clonotype: The target antigen is unknown.

This CDR3 has 16 amino acids. V gave up 2 bases and J gave up 1 base, with 11 bases separating them. Germline CDR1 is MNHEY and CDR2 is SVGAGI. The specimen sequenced was PBMCs or a T cell subset sorted from them (not recorded which). The origin of this receptor is a man aged 18 to 29 who had mild COVID-19 (a few samples of this study predate the infection). Cell type and time point are not known. The gene calls are TRBV6-5 and TRBJ2-2; D remains ambiguous. The CDR3 region is CASSYTGWVNTGELFF. As DNA, the CDR3 is TGTGCCAGCAGTTACACGGGCTGGGTGAACACCGGGGAGCTGTTTTTT.